This T cell receptor beta chain was observed in a study of T cells after yellow fever vaccination. General study findings and limits: Post-booster reappearance was seen for most primary-vaccination clones (about 96% CD4, 75% to 90% CD8). Abundant clonotypes (contaminants from the bulk population) could be present in FACS-sorted repertoires.

This CDR3 has 14 amino acids. V lost 6 bases and J lost 4, with 18 bases in between. Germline V gene data show CDR1 as SQVTM and CDR2 as ANQGSEA. By 5'RACE template switching, TCR cDNA was produced, with a universal primer site and UMIs added in the process. TCRdb itself ran the 5' RACE reads through MiXCR, one entry per CDR3 protein. The table has tens of thousands of distinct CDR3 sequences, 5% to 6.5% seen once. This clonotype was recorded many times. The antigen remains unidentified. The chain carries TRBV29-1 and TRBJ1-2, with D tentatively TRBD1 (5 bases). Sequences were derived from CD4+ T cells sorted from PBMCs, sampled roughly 14 days after the first yellow fever vaccination. This TCR was recovered from a man younger than 35 who received the YFV17D yellow fever vaccine. CDR3 region: CSVRRIAGSYGYTF. DNA of the CDR3: TGCAGCGTCCGACGAATTGCAGGGTCCTATGGCTACACCTTC.